This T cell receptor (beta chain) was captured in a study of CD8+ T cells in alopecia areata. Treatment here: oral pan-JAK inhibitor, 5-10 mg twice daily. RNA was isolated and reverse transcribed to cDNA, the sequencing template. Assay used: immunoSEQ multiplex PCR; TCRdb lists only in-frame clones, some missing. The sample holds around 100,000 clones, 50% to 65% seen once. Study-wide points: On tofacitinib, scalp clonality and expanded CD8+ clones among top 100 fell significantly. It was observed that many expanded lesional clones persisted in scalp and blood during tofacitinib. With one nonresponder, baseline CD8+ expansion's link to response remains uncertain. Relative to mice, TCR sharing across patients was less clear, a difference possibly HLA-related.

Notes on this clone: The target antigen is unknown.

This sequence was found in a human donor with alopecia areata. Sequenced here: CD4+ T cells sorted from blood, sampled at week 24, from a patient treated with tofacitinib.

The CDR3 loop is CSVAPKIKRLAPRTDTQYF. In DNA, the CDR3 is TGCAGCGTTGCTCCCAAGATTAAACGCCTAGCCCCCCGCACAGATACGCAGTATTTT. The V call is TRBV29-1, the J call TRBJ2-3; D is possibly TRBD2 (5 bases). The germline CDR1 and CDR2 sequences are SQVTM and ANQGSEA. This CDR3 has 19 residues. Trimming shortened V by 4 bases and J by 1 base, and 27 bases separated the two germline ends.